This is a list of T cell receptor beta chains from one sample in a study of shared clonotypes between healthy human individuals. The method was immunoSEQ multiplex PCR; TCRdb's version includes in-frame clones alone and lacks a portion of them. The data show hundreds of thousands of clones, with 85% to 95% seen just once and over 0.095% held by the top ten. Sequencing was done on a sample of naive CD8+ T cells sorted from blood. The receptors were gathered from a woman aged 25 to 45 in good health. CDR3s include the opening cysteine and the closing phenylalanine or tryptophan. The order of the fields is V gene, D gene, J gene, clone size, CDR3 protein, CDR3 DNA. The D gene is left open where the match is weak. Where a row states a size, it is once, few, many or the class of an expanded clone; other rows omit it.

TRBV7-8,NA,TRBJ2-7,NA,CASSLGVLGISYEQYF,TGTGCCAGCAGCTTAGGGGTGTTGGGGATCTCCTACGAGCAGTACTTC
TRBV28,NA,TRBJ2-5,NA,CASSPAAAGETQYF,TGTGCCAGCAGTCCTGCGGCGGCTGGAGAGACCCAGTACTTC
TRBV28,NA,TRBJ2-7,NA,CASSLARVPYEQYF,TGTGCCAGCAGTTTAGCCAGGGTCCCCTACGAGCAGTACTTC
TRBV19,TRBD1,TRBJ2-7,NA,CASSIGQGAHYEQYF,TGTGCCAGTAGTATAGGACAGGGGGCCCACTACGAGCAGTACTTC
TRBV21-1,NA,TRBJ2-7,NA,CASQIPGTRDYEQYF,TGTGCCAGCCAAATTCCCGGGACCAGAGACTACGAGCAGTACTTC
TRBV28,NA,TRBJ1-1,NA,CASSFYREGDWAFF,TGTGCCAGCAGTTTCTACAGGGAGGGTGATTGGGCTTTCTTT
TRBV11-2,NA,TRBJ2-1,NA,CASSGLPSSYNEQFF,TGTGCCAGCAGCGGGCTCCCTAGCTCCTACAATGAGCAGTTCTTC
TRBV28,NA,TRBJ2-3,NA,CASSLWLKDTQYF,TGTGCCAGCAGTTTATGGCTCAAAGATACGCAGTATTTT
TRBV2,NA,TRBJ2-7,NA,CASSLGRAEASYEQYF,TGTGCCAGCAGTCTAGGAAGGGCCGAAGCTTCCTACGAGCAGTACTTC
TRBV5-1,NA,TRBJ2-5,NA,CASRPDSNTQYF,TGCGCCAGTAGACCGGACAGCAACACCCAGTACTTC
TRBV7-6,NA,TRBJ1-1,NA,CASSLGGRNTEAFF,TGTGCCAGCAGCTTAGGGGGGCGGAACACTGAAGCTTTCTTT
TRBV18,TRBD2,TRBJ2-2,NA,CASSPNVLAGAIGELFF,TGTGCCAGCTCACCTAACGTCCTAGCGGGAGCCATCGGGGAGCTGTTTTTT
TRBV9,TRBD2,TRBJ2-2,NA,CASSGGLATGELFF,TGTGCCAGCAGCGGGGGACTAGCCACCGGGGAGCTGTTTTTT
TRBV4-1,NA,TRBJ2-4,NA,CASSQVDGLAKNIQYF,TGCGCCAGCAGCCAAGTAGACGGATTAGCCAAAAACATTCAGTACTTC
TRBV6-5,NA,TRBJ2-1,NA,CASSYSERNEQFF,TGTGCCAGCAGTTACTCAGAGCGGAATGAGCAGTTCTTC
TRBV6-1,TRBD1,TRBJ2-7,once,CASSMDRGAYEQYF,TGTGCCAGCAGTATGGACAGGGGGGCCTACGAGCAGTACTTC
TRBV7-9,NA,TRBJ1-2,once,CASSLARGYGYTF,TGTGCCAGCAGCTTAGCGCGAGGCTATGGCTACACCTTC
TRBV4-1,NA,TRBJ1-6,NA,CASSQGRQLYNSPLHF,TGCGCCAGCAGCCAAGGACGACAGCTATATAATTCACCCCTCCACTTT
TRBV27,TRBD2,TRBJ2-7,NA,CASSLLAGGYEQYF,TGTGCCAGCAGTTTACTAGCGGGAGGCTACGAGCAGTACTTC
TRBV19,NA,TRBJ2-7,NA,CASSMIGGTAYEQYF,TGTGCCAGTAGTATGATCGGCGGGACGGCCTACGAGCAGTACTTC
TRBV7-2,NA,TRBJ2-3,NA,CASSSLLASSDTQYF,TGTGCCAGCAGCTCCCTCCTAGCGAGCTCGGATACGCAGTATTTT
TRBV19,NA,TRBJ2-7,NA,CASSALDSYEQYF,TGTGCCAGTAGTGCCCTAGACAGCTACGAGCAGTACTTC
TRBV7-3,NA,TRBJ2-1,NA,CASSLDSTYNEQFF,TGTGCCAGCAGCTTGGACAGTACCTACAATGAGCAGTTCTTC
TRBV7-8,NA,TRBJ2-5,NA,CASSSYSRTAEETQYF,TGTGCCAGCAGCTCCTACAGCCGGACAGCCGAAGAGACCCAGTACTTC
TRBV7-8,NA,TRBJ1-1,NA,CASSLLNTEAFF,TGTGCCAGCAGCTTACTAAACACTGAAGCTTTCTTT
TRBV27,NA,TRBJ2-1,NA,CASTMGAVPYNEQFF,TGTGCCAGCACTATGGGGGCAGTTCCTTACAATGAGCAGTTCTTC
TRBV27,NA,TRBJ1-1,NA,CASSLKGSTSEAFF,TGTGCCAGCAGTTTAAAAGGGTCGACATCTGAAGCTTTCTTT
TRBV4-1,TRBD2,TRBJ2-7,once,CASSQELAGPAYEQYF,TGCGCCAGCAGCCAGGAACTAGCGGGGCCTGCCTACGAGCAGTACTTC
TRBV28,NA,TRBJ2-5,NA,CASSLHREDSSRQQETQYF,TGTGCCAGCAGTTTGCACCGTGAGGACAGTTCCCGGCAACAAGAGACCCAGTACTTC
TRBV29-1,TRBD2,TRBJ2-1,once,CSVEGLAGHSYNEQFF,TGCAGCGTTGAGGGACTAGCGGGACACTCCTACAATGAGCAGTTCTTC
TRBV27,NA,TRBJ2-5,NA,CASSFGGKAREQYF,TGTGCCAGCAGTTTTGGCGGGAAGGCGCGAGAGCAGTACTTC
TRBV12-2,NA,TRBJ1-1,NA,CASRLKKPQDQNTEAFF,TGTGCAAGTCGCCTTAAAAAGCCCCAGGACCAGAACACTGAAGCTTTCTTT
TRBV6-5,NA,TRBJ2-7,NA,CASSYSESYEQYF,TGTGCCAGCAGTTATAGCGAGTCCTACGAGCAGTACTTC
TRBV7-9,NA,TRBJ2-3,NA,CASSLGLAGDTQYF,TGTGCCAGCAGCTTAGGACTCGCCGGGGATACGCAGTATTTT
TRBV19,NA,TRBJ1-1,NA,CASSIGNTEAFF,TGTGCCAGTAGTATAGGGAACACTGAAGCTTTCTTT
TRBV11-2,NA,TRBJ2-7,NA,CASSLVKDLGEQYF,TGTGCCAGCAGCTTAGTGAAGGACCTCGGGGAGCAGTACTTC
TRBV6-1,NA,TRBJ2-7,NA,CASSGTPRFPSYEQYF,TGTGCCAGCAGTGGAACCCCCAGGTTCCCCTCCTACGAGCAGTACTTC
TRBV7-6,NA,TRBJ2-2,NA,CASSLLGEGTGELFF,TGTGCCAGCAGCTTACTGGGCGAGGGTACGGGGGAGCTGTTTTTT
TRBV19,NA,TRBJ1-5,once,CASSIDIEGGRNQPQHF,TGTGCCAGTAGTATAGATATTGAGGGAGGACGGAATCAGCCCCAGCATTTT
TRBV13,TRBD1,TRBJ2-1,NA,CASSPRTGGFSDGVQFF,TGTGCCAGCAGCCCAAGGACAGGGGGCTTTTCGGACGGCGTGCAGTTCTTC
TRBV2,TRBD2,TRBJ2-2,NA,CASALAGGTGELFF,TGTGCCAGCGCGTTAGCGGGAGGGACCGGGGAGCTGTTTTTT
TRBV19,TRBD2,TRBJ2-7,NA,CASSGLAGKYEQYF,TGTGCCAGTAGCGGACTAGCGGGAAAATACGAGCAGTACTTC
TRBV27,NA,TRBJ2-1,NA,CASSLVLNSYNEQFF,TGTGCCAGCAGTTTAGTCCTAAACTCCTACAATGAGCAGTTCTTC
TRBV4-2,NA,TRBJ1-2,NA,CASSPDNGYGYTF,TGTGCCAGCAGCCCGGACAATGGATATGGCTACACCTTC
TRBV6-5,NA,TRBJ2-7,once,CASSAGDEQYF,TGTGCCAGCAGCGCCGGGGATGAGCAGTACTTC
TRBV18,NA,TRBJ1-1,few,CASSPRTIQAFF,TGTGCCAGCTCACCCCGGACAATCCAAGCTTTCTTT